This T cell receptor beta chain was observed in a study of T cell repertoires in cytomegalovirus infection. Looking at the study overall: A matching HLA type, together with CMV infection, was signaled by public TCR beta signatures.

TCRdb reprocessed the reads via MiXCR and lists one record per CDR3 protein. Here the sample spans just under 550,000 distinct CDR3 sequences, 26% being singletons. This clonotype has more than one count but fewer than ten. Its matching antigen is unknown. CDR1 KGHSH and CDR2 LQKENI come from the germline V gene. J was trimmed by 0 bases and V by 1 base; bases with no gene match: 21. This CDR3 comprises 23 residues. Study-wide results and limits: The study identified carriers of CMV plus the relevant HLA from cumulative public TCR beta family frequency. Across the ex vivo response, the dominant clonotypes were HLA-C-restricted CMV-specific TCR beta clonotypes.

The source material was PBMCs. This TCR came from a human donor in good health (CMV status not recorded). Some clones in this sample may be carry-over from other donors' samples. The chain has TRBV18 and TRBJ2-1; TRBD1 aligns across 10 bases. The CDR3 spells CASSPRMRDRGLLSQSSYNEQFF. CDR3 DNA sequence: TGTGCCAGCTCACCACGAATGAGGGACAGGGGCCTTCTTTCCCAGAGCTCCTACAATGAGCAGTTCTTC.